This T cell receptor (beta chain) was found in a study of identifying expanded T cells in peripheral blood. Germline values: CDR1 SGHTS, CDR2 YDEGEE. V was cut by 4 bases and J by 7 bases, with 12 bases left in between. The CDR3 consists of 13 residues. In its sample, this clone was seen once. Profiling relied on immunoSEQ multiplex PCR, and the TCRdb table lists in-frame clones only, not all of them. The sample contains 50,000 to 60,000 clones, about 85% of which appear only once. The receptor comes from a person between 18 and 75 years old in good health. Material: blood. The genes are TRBV5-8 and TRBJ1-5; D is unresolved. CDR3 nucleotides: TGTGCCAGCAGCCCGGACGGGCGGCAGCCCCAGCATTTT. The encoded protein is CASSPDGRQPQHF.